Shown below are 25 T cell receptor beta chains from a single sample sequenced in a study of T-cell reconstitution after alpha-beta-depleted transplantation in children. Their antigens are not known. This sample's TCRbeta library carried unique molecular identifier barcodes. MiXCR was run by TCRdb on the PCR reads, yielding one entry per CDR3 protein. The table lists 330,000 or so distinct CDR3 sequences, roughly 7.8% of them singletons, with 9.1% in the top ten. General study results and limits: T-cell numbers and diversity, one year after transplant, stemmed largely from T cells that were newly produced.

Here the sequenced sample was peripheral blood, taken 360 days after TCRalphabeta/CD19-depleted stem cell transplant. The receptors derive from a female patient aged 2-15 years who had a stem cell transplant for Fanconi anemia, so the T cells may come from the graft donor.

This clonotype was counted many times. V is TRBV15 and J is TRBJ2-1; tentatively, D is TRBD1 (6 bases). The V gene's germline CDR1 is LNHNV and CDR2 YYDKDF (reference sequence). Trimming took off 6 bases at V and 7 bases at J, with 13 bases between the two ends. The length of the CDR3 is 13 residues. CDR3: CATSSTGWNEQFF. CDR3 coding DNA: TGTGCCACCAGTTCGACAGGATGGAATGAGCAGTTCTTC.

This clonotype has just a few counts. The CDR3 DNA reads TGTGCCAGCAAGGGACTAGCGGAAGAGACCCAGTACTTC. The encoded protein is CASKGLAEETQYF. V and J are TRBV2 and TRBJ2-5; 11 positions agree with TRBD2. Trimming took 7 bases from V and 3 from J; bases not matched to a gene: 1. Germline V CDR1 and CDR2: SNHLY, FYNNEI. The CDR3 has 13 residues. The full variable domain, completed using reference TRBV2 and TRBJ2-5, is EPEVTQTPSHQVTQMGQEVILRCVPISNHLYFYWYRQILGQKVEFLVSFYNNEISEKSEIFDDQFSVERPDGSNFTLKIRSTKLEDSAMYFCASKGLAEETQYFGPGTRLLVL.

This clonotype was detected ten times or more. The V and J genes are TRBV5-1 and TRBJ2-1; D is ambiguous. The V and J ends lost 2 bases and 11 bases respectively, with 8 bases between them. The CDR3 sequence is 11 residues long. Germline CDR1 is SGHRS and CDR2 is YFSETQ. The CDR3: CASSFSSQQFF. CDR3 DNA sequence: TGCGCCAGCAGCTTTTCTTCTCAGCAGTTCTTC.

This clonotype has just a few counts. CDR3: CASSLALTGGATDTQYF. CDR3 DNA sequence: TGTGCCAGCAGCTTAGCGCTTACGGGGGGGGCAACAGATACGCAGTATTTT. The chain uses TRBV7-8 and TRBJ2-3; 8 bases match TRBD2. The CDR3 contains 17 residues. Germline loops: CDR1 SGHVS, CDR2 FQNEAQ. After removal of 0 bases from V and 3 bases from J, the junction contained 8 bases not matched to a gene.

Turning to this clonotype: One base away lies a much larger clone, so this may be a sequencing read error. The chain's CDR3 is CASSLVGQPTYNEQFF. CDR3 nucleotide sequence: TGTGCCAGCAGCTTGGTGGGACAGCCAACCTACAATGAGCAGTTCTTC. V is TRBV5-6 and J is TRBJ2-1, with 7 positions matching TRBD1. Germline V gives CDR1 SGHDT, CDR2 YYEEEE. CDR3 length: 16 amino acids. Losses at the gene ends were 0 bases for V and 2 bases for J; bases not matched to a gene: 5.

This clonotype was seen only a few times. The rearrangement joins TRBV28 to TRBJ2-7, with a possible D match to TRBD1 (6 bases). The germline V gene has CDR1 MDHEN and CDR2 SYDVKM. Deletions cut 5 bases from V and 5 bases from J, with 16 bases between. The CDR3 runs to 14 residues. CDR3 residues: CASSPRQEGDEQYV. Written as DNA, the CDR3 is TGTGCCAGCAGTCCAAGACAGGAAGGCGACGAGCAGTACGTC.

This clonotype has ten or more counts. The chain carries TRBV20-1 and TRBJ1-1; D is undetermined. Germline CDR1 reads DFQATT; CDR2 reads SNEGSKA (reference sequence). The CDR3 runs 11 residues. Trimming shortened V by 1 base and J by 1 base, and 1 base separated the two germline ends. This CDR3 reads CSARGNTEAFF. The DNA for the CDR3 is TGCAGTGCTAGAGGGAACACTGAAGCTTTCTTT.

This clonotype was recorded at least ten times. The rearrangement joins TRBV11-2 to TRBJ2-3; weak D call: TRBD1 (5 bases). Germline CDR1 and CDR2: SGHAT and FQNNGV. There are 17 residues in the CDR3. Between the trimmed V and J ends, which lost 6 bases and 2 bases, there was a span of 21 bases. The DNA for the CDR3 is TGTGCCAGCAGTTTGTACAGGACCGCTCGGAACACAGATACGCAGTATTTT. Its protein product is CASSLYRTARNTDTQYF.

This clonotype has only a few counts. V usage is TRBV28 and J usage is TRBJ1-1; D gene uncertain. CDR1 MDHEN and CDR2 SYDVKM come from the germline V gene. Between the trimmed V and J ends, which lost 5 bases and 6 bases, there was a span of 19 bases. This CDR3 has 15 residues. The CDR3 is CASSTRILSPSEAFF. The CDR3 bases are TGTGCCAGCAGTACCCGGATCCTCTCCCCCTCTGAAGCTTTCTTT.

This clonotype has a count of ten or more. CDR3 in amino acids: CASTKAGDTEAFF. CDR3 nucleotides: TGTGCCAGCACTAAGGCGGGGGACACTGAAGCTTTCTTT. V gene TRBV6-5 combines with J gene TRBJ1-1; the D gene is possibly TRBD1 (5 bases). CDR3 size: 13 residues. Germline V lookup: CDR1 MNHEY, CDR2 SVGAGI. Deletions cut 7 bases from V and 3 bases from J, with 12 bases between.

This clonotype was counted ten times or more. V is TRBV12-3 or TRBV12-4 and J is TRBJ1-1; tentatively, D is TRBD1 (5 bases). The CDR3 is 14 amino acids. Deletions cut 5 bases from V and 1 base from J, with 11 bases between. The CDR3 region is CASSLGEGNTEAFF. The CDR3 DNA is TGTGCCAGCAGTCTAGGGGAGGGGAACACTGAAGCTTTCTTT.

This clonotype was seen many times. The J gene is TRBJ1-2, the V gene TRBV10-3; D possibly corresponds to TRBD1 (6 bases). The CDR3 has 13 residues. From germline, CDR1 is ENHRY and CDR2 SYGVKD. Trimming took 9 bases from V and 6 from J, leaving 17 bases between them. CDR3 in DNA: TGTGCCATTTTCGACACAGGGAGTCATGGCTACACCTTC. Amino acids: CAIFDTGSHGYTF.

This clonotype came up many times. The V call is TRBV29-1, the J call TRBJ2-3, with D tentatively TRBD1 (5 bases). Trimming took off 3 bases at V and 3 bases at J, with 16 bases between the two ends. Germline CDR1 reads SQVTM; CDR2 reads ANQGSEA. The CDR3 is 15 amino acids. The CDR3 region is CSVDSGEGVTDTQYF. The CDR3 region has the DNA TGCAGCGTTGATTCAGGAGAAGGGGTGACAGATACGCAGTATTTT.

CDR3 DNA sequence: TGTGCCTGGACCAACTCACTCTACGAGCAGTACTTC. Translating gives CAWTNSLYEQYF. The chain has TRBV30 and TRBJ2-7; no clear D. This CDR3 is 12 amino acids long. Trimming removed 4 bases from V and 3 bases from J, with 10 bases in between. Germline V gene data show CDR1 as GTSNPN and CDR2 as SVGIG (reference sequence).

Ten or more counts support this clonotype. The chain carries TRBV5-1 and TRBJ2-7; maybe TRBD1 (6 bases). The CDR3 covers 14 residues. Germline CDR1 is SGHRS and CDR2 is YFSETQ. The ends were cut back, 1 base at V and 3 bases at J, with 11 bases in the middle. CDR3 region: CASSLIPDSYEQYF. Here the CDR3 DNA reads TGCGCCAGCAGCTTGATCCCGGACAGCTACGAGCAGTACTTC.

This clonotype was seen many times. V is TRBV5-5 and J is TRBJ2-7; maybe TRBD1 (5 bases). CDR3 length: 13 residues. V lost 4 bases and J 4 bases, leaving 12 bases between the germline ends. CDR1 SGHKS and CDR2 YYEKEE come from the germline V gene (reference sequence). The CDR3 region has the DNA TGTGCCAGCAGCCAGAGGCCAGGGTACGAGCAGTACTTC. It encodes CASSQRPGYEQYF.

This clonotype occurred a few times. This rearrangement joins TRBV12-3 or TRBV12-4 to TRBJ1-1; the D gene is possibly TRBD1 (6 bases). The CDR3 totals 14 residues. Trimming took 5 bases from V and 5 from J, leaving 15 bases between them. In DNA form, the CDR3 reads TGTGCCAGCAGTCGAAGGGGGATGGGGACTGAAGCTTTCTTT. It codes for CASSRRGMGTEAFF.

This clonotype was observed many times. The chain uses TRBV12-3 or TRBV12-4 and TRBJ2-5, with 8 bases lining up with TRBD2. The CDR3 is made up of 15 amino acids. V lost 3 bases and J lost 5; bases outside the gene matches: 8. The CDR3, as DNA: TGTGCCAGCAGTTTTCGGTCTAGCGGGTTCGAGACCCAGTACTTC. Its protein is CASSFRSSGFETQYF.

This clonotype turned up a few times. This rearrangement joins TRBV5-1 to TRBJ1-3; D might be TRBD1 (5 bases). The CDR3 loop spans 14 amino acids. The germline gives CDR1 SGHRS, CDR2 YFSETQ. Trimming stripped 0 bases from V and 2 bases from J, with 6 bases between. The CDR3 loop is CASSLAGPGNTIYF. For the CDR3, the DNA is TGCGCCAGCAGCTTGGCAGGGCCTGGAAACACCATATATTTT.

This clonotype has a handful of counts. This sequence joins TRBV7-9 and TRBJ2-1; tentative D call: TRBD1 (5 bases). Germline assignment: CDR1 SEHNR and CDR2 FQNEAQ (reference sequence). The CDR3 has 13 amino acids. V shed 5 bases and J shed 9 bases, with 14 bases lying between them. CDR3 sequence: CASSPPGRGEQFF. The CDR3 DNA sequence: TGTGCCAGCAGCCCTCCCGGTAGGGGTGAGCAGTTCTTC.

The CDR3, as DNA: TGTGCCAGTCTGCGGGGTAGGAACACCGGGGAGCTGTTTTTT. Translation gives CASLRGRNTGELFF. The J gene is TRBJ2-2, the V gene TRBV5-6, with D tentatively TRBD2 (6 bases). The CDR3 spans 14 residues. The germline V and J ends were trimmed by 8 bases and 1 base, with 12 bases remaining between them. The germline V gene has CDR1 SGHDT and CDR2 YYEEEE.

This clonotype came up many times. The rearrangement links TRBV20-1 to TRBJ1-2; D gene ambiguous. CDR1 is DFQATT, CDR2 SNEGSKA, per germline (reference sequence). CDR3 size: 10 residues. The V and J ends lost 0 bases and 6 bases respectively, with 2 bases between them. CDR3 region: CSARDDGYTF. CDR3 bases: TGCAGTGCTAGAGATGATGGCTACACCTTC.

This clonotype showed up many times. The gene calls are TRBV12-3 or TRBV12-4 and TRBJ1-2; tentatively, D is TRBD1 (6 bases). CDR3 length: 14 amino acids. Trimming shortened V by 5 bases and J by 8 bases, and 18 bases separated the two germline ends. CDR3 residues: CASSPTGAFYGYTF. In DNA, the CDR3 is TGTGCCAGCAGTCCGACAGGCGCTTTCTACGGCTACACCTTC.

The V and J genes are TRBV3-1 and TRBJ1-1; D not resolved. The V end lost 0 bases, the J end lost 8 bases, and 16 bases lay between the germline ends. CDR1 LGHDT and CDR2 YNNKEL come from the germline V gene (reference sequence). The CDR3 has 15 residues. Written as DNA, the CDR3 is TGTGCCAGCAGCCAAGATCAGGTTTTGGGGATGGAAGCTTTCTTT. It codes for CASSQDQVLGMEAFF.

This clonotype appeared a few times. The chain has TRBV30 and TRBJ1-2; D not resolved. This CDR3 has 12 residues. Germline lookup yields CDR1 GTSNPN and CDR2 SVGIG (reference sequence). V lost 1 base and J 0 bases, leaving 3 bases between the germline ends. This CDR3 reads CAWSETNYGYTF. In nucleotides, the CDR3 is TGTGCCTGGAGTGAGACTAACTATGGCTACACCTTC.